Sequencing of this TCR beta chain was carried out in a study of response to subunit inactivated influenza vaccine. Study-wide findings and caveats: After each seasonal influenza vaccination, few new T cells are recruited, the authors suggested.

With 8 bases clipped from V and 4 bases from J, the junction kept 9 bases outside the gene matches. The CDR3 is 14 amino acids. Germline V gene lookup returns CDR1 SEHNR and CDR2 FQNEAQ (reference sequence). On this clonotype itself: Antigen: not known.

MiXCR, applied by TCRdb to the RT-PCR reads, yields one record per CDR3 protein. The sample shows some 550,000 distinct CDR3 sequences, approximately 24% of them seen only once. These same data were also listed under a study on T cells expressing NK-cell markers. According to that study: For TCR beta, cDNA was produced by 5'RACE template switching with UMIs. Each TCR beta repertoire originated in sorted T cells that were CD3+CD56+NKG2C+, CD3+CD56+NKG2C- or CD3+CD56-NKG2C+. Several of the experiments relied on an anti-gamma-delta TCR antibody so that only alpha-beta TCR T cells were sorted. NKG2C+ dominant clonotype frequencies in about six donors were about 1.0-7.5% of CD8+ T cells.

The chain couples TRBV7-9 to TRBJ1-2; 8 bases fit TRBD1. The specimen was CD4+ T cells sorted from PBMCs, collected 12 days after vaccination. This receptor was identified in a man aged 50-59 years who received an inactivated influenza vaccine. CDR3 in amino acids: CASEPGQDFYGYTF. The CDR3 DNA reads TGTGCCAGCGAGCCGGGACAGGATTTCTATGGCTACACCTTC.